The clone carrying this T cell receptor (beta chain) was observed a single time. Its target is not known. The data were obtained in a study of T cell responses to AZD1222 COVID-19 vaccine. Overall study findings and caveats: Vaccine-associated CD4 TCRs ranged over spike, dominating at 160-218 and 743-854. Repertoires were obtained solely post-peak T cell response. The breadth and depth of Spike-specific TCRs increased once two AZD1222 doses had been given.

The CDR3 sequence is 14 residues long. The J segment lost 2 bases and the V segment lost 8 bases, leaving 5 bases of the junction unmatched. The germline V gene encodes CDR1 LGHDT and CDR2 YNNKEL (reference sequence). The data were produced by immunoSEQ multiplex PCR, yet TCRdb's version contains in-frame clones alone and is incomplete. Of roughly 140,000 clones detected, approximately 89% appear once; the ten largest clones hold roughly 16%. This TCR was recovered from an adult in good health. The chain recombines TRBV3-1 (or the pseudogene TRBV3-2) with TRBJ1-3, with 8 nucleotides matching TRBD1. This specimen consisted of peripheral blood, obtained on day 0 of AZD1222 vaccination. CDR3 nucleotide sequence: TGTGCCAGCCGGGACAGGCGGACTGGAAACACCATATATTTT. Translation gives CASRDRRTGNTIYF.